The rows below give T cell receptor beta chains drawn from one sample of a study of T cell repertoires in cytomegalovirus infection. MiXCR was run by TCRdb on the reads, yielding one entry per CDR3 protein. Of a few hundred thousand distinct CDR3 sequences detected, roughly 22% appear once; the ten largest clones hold about 20%. The sequenced sample consisted of CD8+ T cells from PBMCs. The receptors were gathered from a human donor in good health (CMV status not recorded). Some clones in this sample may be carry-over from other donors' samples. The CDR3 runs from the conserved cysteine through the conserved F or W. D genes are given only for firm matches. Clone size is stated in some rows and not others, as once, few, many or a class when expanded.

CDR3aa	CDR3nt	abundance	v_gene	j_gene	d_gene
CSVGAASYNEQFF	TGCAGCGTTGGTGCAGCGTCCTACAATGAGCAGTTCTTC	NA	TRBV29-1	TRBJ2-1	NA
CSVERGASMNEQFF	TGCAGCGTTGAACGAGGCGCTAGCATGAATGAGCAGTTCTTC	NA	TRBV29-1	TRBJ2-1	NA
CASSLFPRTGVAYNEQFF	TGTGCCAGCAGCTTATTCCCCAGAACAGGGGTTGCCTACAATGAGCAGTTCTTC	NA	TRBV7-9	TRBJ2-1	TRBD1
CASSPPPGLAGGPGELFF	TGTGCCAGCAGCCCCCCCCCCGGACTAGCGGGGGGACCCGGGGAGCTGTTTTTT	NA	TRBV7-6	TRBJ2-2	TRBD2
CASSQDSGNTEAFF	TGCGCCAGCAGCCAAGATTCCGGGAACACTGAAGCTTTCTTT	few	TRBV4-1	TRBJ1-1	NA
CASGWVTTEAFF	TGTGCCAGCGGGTGGGTAACCACTGAAGCTTTCTTT	NA	TRBV6-5	TRBJ1-1	NA
CASSLAARLAGVSGELFF	TGTGCCAGCAGCTTAGCGGCTAGACTAGCGGGGGTGTCCGGGGAGCTGTTTTTT	many	TRBV7-2	TRBJ2-2	TRBD2
CASSSPGKLNTEAFF	TGTGCCAGCAGCTCCCCGGGGAAGTTGAACACTGAAGCTTTCTTT	many	TRBV7-9	TRBJ1-1	NA
CASSQDLDSRRDPFF	TGTGCCAGCAGCCAAGATTTGGATTCAAGACGTGATCCTTTCTTT	many	TRBV14	TRBJ1-1	NA
CASSLWQETQYF	TGTGCCAGCAGCCTTTGGCAGGAGACCCAGTACTTC	many	TRBV7-6	TRBJ2-5	NA
CATSMGQGDTGELFF	TGTGCCACCAGCATGGGACAGGGGGACACCGGGGAGCTGTTTTTT	many	TRBV15	TRBJ2-2	TRBD1
CASTYYRENTEAFF	TGTGCCAGCACTTACTACAGGGAGAACACTGAAGCTTTCTTT	many	TRBV28	TRBJ1-1	NA
CSVEAMREALPGYTF	TGCAGCGTTGAAGCGATGAGAGAGGCCTTACCCGGCTACACCTTC	few	TRBV29-1	TRBJ1-2	NA
CASSPGGAQETQYF	TGTGCCAGCAGTCCAGGCGGGGCTCAAGAGACCCAGTACTTC	few	TRBV12-3/TRBV12-4	TRBJ2-5	NA
CASSHRDRGLGTEAFF	TGTGCCAGCAGTCACCGGGACAGGGGGCTCGGTACTGAAGCTTTCTTT	few	TRBV28	TRBJ1-1	TRBD1
CSDSSLWGASEAFF	TGCAGCGACAGTTCGCTTTGGGGGGCGAGTGAAGCTTTCTTT	NA	TRBV29-1	TRBJ1-1	NA
CASSQVEGGLNTGELFF	TGCGCCAGCAGCCAAGTCGAAGGGGGGCTCAACACCGGGGAGCTGTTTTTT	NA	TRBV4-1	TRBJ2-2	NA
CASSEVTGPYEQYF	TGTGCCAGCAGTGAAGTAACAGGGCCCTACGAGCAGTACTTC	many	TRBV2	TRBJ2-7	NA
CASSLATGAYEQYF	TGTGCCAGCAGCTTGGCCACAGGGGCCTACGAGCAGTACTTC	NA	TRBV5-5	TRBJ2-7	TRBD1
CASSELGGQVPSNTGELFF	TGTGCCAGCAGCGAGCTGGGGGGACAGGTTCCTTCGAACACCGGGGAGCTGTTTTTT	few	TRBV5-4	TRBJ2-2	TRBD1
CSVESREGGRYGYTF	TGCAGCGTTGAAAGCCGGGAAGGGGGCCGCTATGGCTACACCTTC	NA	TRBV29-1	TRBJ1-2	TRBD1
CASSQYGRGNQPQHF	TGCGCCAGCAGCCAGTACGGACGGGGCAATCAGCCCCAGCATTTT	few	TRBV4-1	TRBJ1-5	NA
CASSLNPGWTYNEQFF	TGTGCCAGCAGCTTAAATCCGGGTTGGACCTACAATGAGCAGTTCTTC	many	TRBV7-3	TRBJ2-1	NA
CASSPKWRGVTEAFF	TGTGCCAGCAGCCCGAAATGGAGGGGGGTTACTGAAGCTTTCTTT	many	TRBV7-2	TRBJ1-1	NA
CASSFLGVTEAFF	TGTGCCAGCAGTTTTTTGGGGGTCACTGAAGCTTTCTTT	NA	TRBV27	TRBJ1-1	NA
CASSYAGEGETQYF	TGTGCCAGCAGTTACGCAGGGGAAGGGGAGACCCAGTACTTC	NA	TRBV6-5	TRBJ2-5	NA
CSVDRGDGGYTF	TGCAGCGTTGATCGGGGAGATGGTGGCTACACCTTC	NA	TRBV29-1	TRBJ1-2	NA
CSTKSGATEAFF	TGCAGCACCAAATCAGGGGCCACTGAAGCTTTCTTT	many	TRBV29-1	TRBJ1-1	NA
CSVEGHYLGGNTIYF	TGCAGCGTTGAAGGACACTACTTGGGTGGAAACACCATATATTTT	NA	TRBV29-1	TRBJ1-3	NA
CASSRLKRGDNEQFF	TGTGCCAGCAGCAGGCTGAAGCGGGGGGACAATGAGCAGTTCTTC	few	TRBV7-9	TRBJ2-1	TRBD2
CASSQGTSGGLSTDTQYF	TGCGCCAGCAGCCAGGGGACTAGCGGGGGCCTAAGCACAGATACGCAGTATTTT	NA	TRBV4-1	TRBJ2-3	TRBD2
CASSSRPGELFF	TGTGCCAGCAGTTCCAGGCCCGGGGAGCTGTTTTTT	few	TRBV28	TRBJ2-2	NA
CASRPGGLALEGLEQYF	TGTGCCAGCAGACCAGGGGGACTAGCTTTAGAAGGGCTCGAGCAGTACTTC	NA	TRBV28	TRBJ2-7	TRBD2
CATSTGRTDTQYF	TGTGCCACGTCGACAGGGCGGACAGATACGCAGTATTTT	NA	TRBV27	TRBJ2-3	TRBD1
CASSLAGTSGETDTQYF	TGTGCCAGCAGCTTAGCAGGGACTAGCGGGGAGACAGATACGCAGTATTTT	many	TRBV7-8	TRBJ2-3	TRBD2
CASSLYTLLAGAQETQYF	TGTGCCAGCAGCCTATATACCCTCCTAGCGGGGGCTCAAGAGACCCAGTACTTC	many	TRBV7-2	TRBJ2-5	TRBD2
CASSPSGRGFDTQYF	TGTGCCAGCAGTCCGAGCGGACGGGGCTTCGATACGCAGTATTTT	few	TRBV6-6	TRBJ2-3	NA
CASSLEGRATEAFF	TGTGCCAGCAGCTTGGAAGGCAGGGCCACTGAAGCTTTCTTT	NA	TRBV5-8	TRBJ1-1	NA
CASSPRRQGHRGELFF	TGTGCCAGCAGCCCGCGGAGACAGGGCCACCGTGGGGAGCTGTTTTTT	few	TRBV7-9	TRBJ2-2	TRBD1
CASSQRQGDTQYF	TGTGCCAGCAGCCAACGACAGGGGGATACGCAGTATTTT	many	TRBV4-2	TRBJ2-3	TRBD1
CASSERSYTEAFF	TGTGCCAGCAGTGAGAGGAGCTACACTGAAGCTTTCTTT	many	TRBV6-1	TRBJ1-1	NA
CASSTGTSSGNTIYF	TGTGCCAGTAGTACCGGGACATCGTCTGGAAACACCATATATTTT	NA	TRBV19	TRBJ1-3	NA
CASIKGAGNTEAFF	TGTGCCAGCATAAAGGGGGCGGGGAACACTGAAGCTTTCTTT	NA	TRBV11-2	TRBJ1-1	TRBD1
CASSGRTGGEKLFF	TGTGCCAGCAGCGGGAGGACAGGGGGGGAAAAACTGTTTTTT	NA	TRBV7-3	TRBJ1-4	TRBD1
CASRPGALGNTIYF	TGTGCCAGCCGTCCGGGGGCGCTTGGAAACACCATATATTTT	NA	TRBV27	TRBJ1-3	NA
CASSSQEYNEQFF	TGTGCCAGCAGCTCTCAGGAATACAATGAGCAGTTCTTC	many	TRBV7-9	TRBJ2-1	NA
CASSPPGLAGLDEQFF	TGTGCCAGCTCACCCCCGGGACTAGCGGGGCTTGATGAGCAGTTCTTC	many	TRBV18	TRBJ2-1	TRBD2
CATSRDSPGERDTQYF	TGTGCCACCAGCAGAGATTCGCCAGGGGAAAGAGATACGCAGTATTTT	once	TRBV15	TRBJ2-3	NA
CASSSRGPGADTQYF	TGTGCCAGCAGCTCGCGGGGGCCGGGGGCAGATACGCAGTATTTT	few	TRBV7-2	TRBJ2-3	NA
CASSFPTGPERFF	TGTGCCAGCAGCTTCCCTACAGGGCCCGAGCGGTTCTTC	many	TRBV11-2	TRBJ2-1	NA
CASSQGHEQFF	TGTGCCAGCAGCCAAGGGCATGAGCAGTTCTTC	few	TRBV14	TRBJ2-1	NA
CSVGREGVNEQFF	TGCAGCGTAGGCCGGGAGGGGGTTAATGAGCAGTTCTTC	NA	TRBV29-1	TRBJ2-1	TRBD2
CASEENSFYQPQHF	TGTGCCAGTGAAGAAAACAGCTTTTATCAGCCCCAGCATTTT	NA	TRBV19	TRBJ1-5	NA
CASSGQVGTYEQYF	TGTGCCAGCAGTGGACAGGTGGGAACCTACGAGCAGTACTTC	NA	TRBV28	TRBJ2-7	TRBD1
CASSPGQGSSYNSPLHF	TGTGCCAGCAGCCCAGGACAGGGTAGCTCCTATAATTCACCCCTCCACTTT	NA	TRBV7-9	TRBJ1-6	TRBD1
CASSDSLWGSYEQYF	TGTGCCAGCAGTGACAGTCTGTGGGGGTCCTACGAGCAGTACTTC	few	TRBV25-1	TRBJ2-7	NA
CASSSGQGGNNEQFF	TGTGCCAGCAGTTCGGGACAGGGGGGGAACAATGAGCAGTTCTTC	few	TRBV28	TRBJ2-1	TRBD1
CASSYGGRGTYNEQFF	TGTGCCAGCAGTTACGGAGGGCGGGGAACCTACAATGAGCAGTTCTTC	many	TRBV6-5	TRBJ2-1	NA
CATGTSGSSYNEQFF	TGTGCCACCGGGACTAGCGGGAGCTCCTACAATGAGCAGTTCTTC	few	TRBV19	TRBJ2-1	TRBD2